This is a list of T cell receptor beta chains from one sample in a study of cytomegalovirus exposure and HLA in healthy donors. Produced via immunoSEQ multiplex PCR; TCRdb's table is partial and in-frame only. Of approximately 130,000 clones listed, under 90% are singletons. Material: PBMCs. These receptor sequences come from a man aged 18-30 years in good health and CMV-seronegative. Each CDR3 is given with its conserved first and last residue. A D gene is named only where the DNA matches it firmly. Clone sizes are given selectively: once, few, many, or a class where the clone is expanded.

V	size	D	J	DNA	CDR3
TRBV9	NA	NA	TRBJ2-7	TGTGCCAGCAGCCAAGGGACATACTCCTACGAGCAGTACTTC	CASSQGTYSYEQYF
TRBV5-1	once	NA	TRBJ1-5	TGCGCCAGCAGGGAGTATAGCAATCAGCCCCAGCATTTT	CASREYSNQPQHF
TRBV9	NA	TRBD2	TRBJ2-3	TGTGCCAGCAGCGCGGGGACTAGCAGAACAGATACGCAGTATTTT	CASSAGTSRTDTQYF
TRBV27	few	NA	TRBJ1-1	TGTGCCAGCAGTTTATTCGGGGGATCCAGTGAAGCTTTCTTT	CASSLFGGSSEAFF
TRBV15	NA	NA	TRBJ2-4	TGTGCCACCAGCAGAACGGGAACTAACATTCAGTACTTC	CATSRTGTNIQYF
TRBV19	NA	TRBD1	TRBJ2-1	TGTGCCAGTAGTATATGGGGGACAGGGGTGAATGAGCAGTTCTTC	CASSIWGTGVNEQFF
TRBV27	NA	TRBD2	TRBJ2-3	TGTGCCAGCACCTCGGGGGGAAGAGCAGATACGCAGTATTTT	CASTSGGRADTQYF
TRBV9	few	TRBD1	TRBJ1-5	TGTGCCAGCAGCCCGACGGGTACAGGGGCCACGCAGCCCCAGCATTTT	CASSPTGTGATQPQHF
TRBV28	few	NA	TRBJ2-6	TGTGCCAGCAGTTCACCCGGGGGGGCCAACGTCCTGACTTTC	CASSSPGGANVLTF
TRBV9	once	TRBD2	TRBJ2-1	TGTGCCAGCAGCGTAGTCGGGGGGGGCTACAATGAGCAGTTCTTC	CASSVVGGGYNEQFF